This TCR beta chain stems from a study of T cells in Graves' hyperthyroidism and ophthalmopathy. Amplification targeted TCR beta CDR3 regions from RNA transcripts. Initially, a first-round RT-PCR of the TCR CDR3 employed the HTBI primer set. TCRdb passed the multiplex PCR reads through MiXCR, listing each CDR3 protein once. The table lists around 190,000 distinct CDR3 sequences, over 15% of them singletons. This CDR3 has 18 residues. Germline trimming cut 1 base from V and 1 base from J; bases unmatched to any gene: 10. In germline, CDR1 is PRHDT, CDR2 FYEKMQ (reference sequence). Sequenced sample: blood. This chain uses TRBV13 with TRBJ2-5, with 9 bases lining up with TRBD2. The receptor's source is a woman aged 45-59 years with Graves' hyperthyroidism. CDR3 bases: TGTGCCAGCAGCTTAGTCCTCTCGCGGGAGGGCCCCCAAGAGACCCAGTACTTC. As protein: CASSLVLSREGPQETQYF.